This is a list of T cell receptor beta chains from one sample in a study of Graves' ophthalmopathy and Graves' hyperthyroidism. TCRdb independently ran MiXCR on the multiplex PCR reads; one entry per CDR3 protein. The data hold 240,000 or so distinct CDR3 sequences, with approximately 42% observed a single time. Sequencing was done on a sample of peripheral blood. These receptors all stem from an adult man with Graves' ophthalmopathy. CDR3s include the opening cysteine and the closing phenylalanine or tryptophan. A D gene is named only where the DNA matches it firmly. Some rows have no size entry. The others give once, few or many, or a class for an expanded clone.

length: 13
size: NA
D: NA
J: TRBJ1-1
V: TRBV25-1
CDR3: CASSDGISTEAFF
DNA: TGTGCCAGCAGTGATGGGATTTCGACTGAAGCTTTCTTT

length: 15
size: many
D: TRBD1
J: TRBJ1-1
V: TRBV24-1
CDR3: CATQAGRQGATEAFF
DNA: TGTGCCACCCAAGCAGGGCGACAGGGGGCCACTGAAGCTTTCTTT

length: 12
size: NA
D: NA
J: TRBJ1-1
V: TRBV29-1
CDR3: CSVDVGAEEAFF
DNA: TGCAGCGTTGATGTAGGGGCCGAGGAAGCTTTCTTT

length: 12
size: few
D: NA
J: TRBJ2-7
V: TRBV2
CDR3: CASGGHSYEQYF
DNA: TGTGCCAGCGGGGGCCATTCCTACGAGCAGTACTTC

length: 17
size: NA
D: TRBD1
J: TRBJ2-7
V: TRBV14
CDR3: CASSQDRGQGLFYEQYF
DNA: TGTGCCAGCAGCCAAGATAGGGGACAGGGGCTATTCTACGAGCAGTACTTC

length: 18
size: NA
D: NA
J: TRBJ2-7
V: TRBV10-3
CDR3: CASSSLGGTGTASYEQYF
DNA: TGTGCCAGCAGTTCCCTGGGGGGAACCGGGACAGCCTCCTACGAGCAGTACTTC

length: 14
size: NA
D: NA
J: TRBJ1-2
V: TRBV2
CDR3: CASSYSGVVGGYTF
DNA: TGTGCCAGCAGTTACTCGGGGGTGGTCGGCGGCTACACCTTC

length: 17
size: once
D: NA
J: TRBJ2-2
V: TRBV24-1
CDR3: CATSELTAEGNTGELFF
DNA: TGTGCCACCAGTGAATTAACGGCAGAGGGGAACACCGGGGAGCTGTTTTTT

length: 15
size: few
D: NA
J: TRBJ2-6
V: TRBV6-5
CDR3: CASSYRGSGANVLTF
DNA: TGTGCCAGCAGTTACCGGGGCTCTGGGGCCAACGTCCTGACTTTC

length: 15
size: NA
D: TRBD1
J: TRBJ1-4
V: TRBV7-9
CDR3: CASSLRDRWEEKLFF
DNA: TGTGCCAGCAGCCTCCGGGACAGGTGGGAGGAAAAACTGTTTTTT

length: 16
size: NA
D: NA
J: TRBJ1-1
V: TRBV5-5
CDR3: CASNFGGGRRNGEAFF
DNA: TGTGCCAGCAACTTTGGGGGGGGACGGCGGAACGGTGAAGCTTTCTTT

length: 16
size: NA
D: TRBD2
J: TRBJ2-2
V: TRBV7-3
CDR3: CASSGRGLAGIGELFF
DNA: TGTGCCAGCAGCGGAAGGGGACTAGCGGGAATCGGGGAGCTGTTTTTT

length: 18
size: NA
D: NA
J: TRBJ1-6
V: TRBV25-1
CDR3: CASSELGGSGSYNSPLHF
DNA: TGTGCCAGCAGTGAATTAGGAGGCAGCGGATCATATAATTCACCCCTCCACTTT

length: 17
size: NA
D: NA
J: TRBJ1-4
V: TRBV11-1
CDR3: CVSSHRAGVSTNEKLFF
DNA: TGTGTCAGCAGCCACCGGGCGGGGGTTTCCACTAATGAAAAACTGTTTTTT

length: 17
size: few
D: NA
J: TRBJ2-7
V: TRBV5-4
CDR3: CASSRVGGQEVPYEQYF
DNA: TGTGCCAGCAGCCGGGTGGGTGGGCAAGAAGTCCCCTACGAGCAGTACTTC

length: 14
size: once
D: NA
J: TRBJ1-4
V: TRBV9
CDR3: CASSVGHGLEKLFF
DNA: TGTGCCAGCAGCGTAGGACACGGTCTTGAAAAACTGTTTTTT

length: 15
size: NA
D: TRBD1
J: TRBJ2-7
V: TRBV24-1
CDR3: CATSESGTGTYEQYF
DNA: TGTGCCACCAGTGAATCCGGGACAGGGACCTACGAGCAGTACTTC

length: 14
size: few
D: NA
J: TRBJ2-7
V: TRBV7-2
CDR3: CASSLALKGGEQYF
DNA: TGTGCCAGCAGCTTAGCGCTCAAAGGAGGCGAGCAGTACTTC

length: 13
size: NA
D: NA
J: TRBJ2-7
V: TRBV2
CDR3: CAGRLTVSYEQYF
DNA: TGTGCCGGCCGTTTGACAGTCTCCTACGAGCAGTACTTC

length: 13
size: few
D: NA
J: TRBJ2-7
V: TRBV20-1
CDR3: CSAVGWQSYEQYF
DNA: TGCAGTGCCGTGGGGTGGCAGTCCTACGAGCAGTACTTC

length: 16
size: many
D: TRBD1
J: TRBJ1-2
V: TRBV7-9
CDR3: CASSTGGGRGAYGYTF
DNA: TGTGCCAGCAGCACAGGGGGGGGGCGCGGAGCCTATGGCTACACCTTC

length: 13
size: many
D: NA
J: TRBJ1-3
V: TRBV25-1
CDR3: CASRRGDGNTIYF
DNA: TGTGCCAGCAGAAGGGGGGATGGAAACACCATATATTTT

length: 12
size: NA
D: NA
J: TRBJ2-3
V: TRBV20-1
CDR3: CSARFPQDTQYF
DNA: TGCAGTGCTAGGTTCCCTCAAGATACGCAGTATTTT

length: 11
size: NA
D: TRBD2
J: TRBJ2-2
V: TRBV29-1
CDR3: CSAGGTGELFF
DNA: TGCAGCGCGGGGGGGACCGGGGAGCTGTTTTTT

length: 12
size: many
D: NA
J: TRBJ1-2
V: TRBV7-9
CDR3: CASSIGEEGYTF
DNA: TGTGCCAGCAGCATAGGGGAAGAGGGCTACACCTTC

length: 13
size: NA
D: NA
J: TRBJ1-4
V: TRBV12-3/TRBV12-4
CDR3: CASSAYRDEKLFF
DNA: TGTGCCAGCAGTGCCTACAGGGATGAAAAACTGTTTTTT

length: 15
size: once
D: NA
J: TRBJ1-1
V: TRBV19
CDR3: CASSKQPQGDTEAFF
DNA: TGTGCCAGTAGTAAACAGCCCCAAGGGGACACTGAAGCTTTCTTT

length: 12
size: NA
D: NA
J: TRBJ1-1
V: TRBV10-2
CDR3: CASRDFGTEAFF
DNA: TGCGCCAGCAGGGACTTCGGGACTGAAGCTTTCTTT

length: 13
size: NA
D: NA
J: TRBJ2-7
V: TRBV28
CDR3: CASNLGGRYEQYF
DNA: TGTGCCAGCAACCTAGGGGGTCGGTACGAGCAGTACTTC

length: 14
size: many
D: NA
J: TRBJ1-5
V: TRBV24-1
CDR3: CATSAKRGGQPQHF
DNA: TGTGCCACCAGTGCTAAGAGGGGGGGACAGCCCCAGCATTTT

length: 15
size: many
D: NA
J: TRBJ1-6
V: TRBV9
CDR3: CASSVGQGFDSPLHF
DNA: TGTGCCAGCAGCGTAGGGCAGGGCTTTGATTCACCCCTCCACTTT

length: 20
size: NA
D: NA
J: TRBJ1-4
V: TRBV7-9
CDR3: CASSKVLEPFAKQPNEKLFF
DNA: TGTGCCAGCAGCAAGGTGCTAGAACCGTTTGCGAAGCAGCCTAATGAAAAACTGTTTTTT

length: 16
size: few
D: TRBD1
J: TRBJ1-1
V: TRBV7-2
CDR3: CASRPSGAGGNTEAFF
DNA: TGTGCCAGCAGGCCATCGGGGGCAGGGGGGAACACTGAAGCTTTCTTT

length: 13
size: NA
D: NA
J: TRBJ1-6
V: TRBV7-9
CDR3: CASSGSYNSPLHF
DNA: TGTGCCAGCTCCGGGAGCTATAATTCACCCCTCCACTTT

length: 14
size: NA
D: NA
J: TRBJ2-5
V: TRBV12-3/TRBV12-4
CDR3: CASSYTGDLRTQYF
DNA: TGTGCCAGCAGTTACACGGGGGACTTGAGGACCCAGTACTTC

length: 16
size: NA
D: TRBD1
J: TRBJ2-5
V: TRBV6-1
CDR3: CASSDWGTGGHETQYF
DNA: TGTGCCAGCAGTGACTGGGGGACAGGGGGCCACGAGACCCAGTACTTC

length: 14
size: NA
D: NA
J: TRBJ2-3
V: TRBV7-9
CDR3: CASSLGLSTDTQYF
DNA: TGTGCCAGCAGCTTAGGACTCAGCACAGATACGCAGTATTTT

length: 12
size: few
D: NA
J: TRBJ2-7
V: TRBV5-1
CDR3: CASSLGRHEQYF
DNA: TGCGCCAGCAGCTTGGGCCGCCACGAGCAGTACTTC

length: 14
size: once
D: NA
J: TRBJ1-6
V: TRBV28
CDR3: CASTSRIRGSPLHF
DNA: TGTGCCAGCACCTCCCGGATTAGGGGGTCACCCCTCCACTTT

length: 13
size: NA
D: NA
J: TRBJ1-2
V: TRBV5-4
CDR3: CASSGRDLYGYTF
DNA: TGTGCCAGCAGCGGCCGGGACCTATATGGCTACACCTTC

length: 11
size: few
D: NA
J: TRBJ2-5
V: TRBV2
CDR3: CASMGPETQYF
DNA: TGTGCCAGCATGGGTCCTGAGACCCAGTACTTC

length: 13
size: few
D: NA
J: TRBJ1-2
V: TRBV5-1
CDR3: CATQREGAARYTF
DNA: TGCGCTACCCAGAGGGAGGGCGCGGCGCGCTACACCTTC

length: 13
size: NA
D: NA
J: TRBJ2-7
V: TRBV9
CDR3: CASSVGDTYEQYF
DNA: TGTGCCAGCAGCGTAGGGGACACCTACGAGCAGTACTTC

length: 14
size: few
D: NA
J: TRBJ2-5
V: TRBV7-2
CDR3: CASSLFQGMETQYF
DNA: TGTGCCAGCAGCTTATTCCAGGGTATGGAGACCCAGTACTTC

length: 13
size: many
D: NA
J: TRBJ1-3
V: TRBV29-1
CDR3: CSVGEHSGNTIYF
DNA: TGCAGCGTTGGGGAGCACAGTGGAAACACCATATATTTT

length: 15
size: NA
D: TRBD1
J: TRBJ1-2
V: TRBV15
CDR3: CATSSGRGLNYGYTF
DNA: TGTGCCACCAGCAGCGGAAGGGGGCTTAACTATGGCTACACCTTC